The sequence of this T cell receptor beta chain was determined in a study of shared T cell receptors in the human thymus. Only in-frame clones appear in the TCRdb table, and some are missing; sequencing was by immunoSEQ multiplex PCR. Of approximately 760,000 clones in the sample, approximately 85% were seen once. The V and J ends lost 6 bases and 3 bases respectively, with 15 bases between them. There are 14 residues in the CDR3. Germline values: CDR1 MNHEY, CDR2 SVGAGI. In addition, the sample was reused for a study of human thymus T cells. From that study: Donation came from healthy Finnish infants having corrective surgery for congenital heart defects. The source of the thymus tissue was resections taken during corrective heart surgery. Among thymic and blood repertoires, usage of V and J genes appeared biased. Related research described thymic repertoires that were highly overlapping among unrelated individuals.

The chain uses TRBV6-5 and TRBJ2-7, with TRBD2 as a possible D gene (6 bases). The receptor was isolated from a girl under three years old with a congenital heart defect. Sequenced input: thymocytes. The CDR3 nucleotides are TGTGCCAGCAGCTACGCGGGGCCAGGCTACGAGCAGTACTTC. Encoded protein: CASSYAGPGYEQYF.